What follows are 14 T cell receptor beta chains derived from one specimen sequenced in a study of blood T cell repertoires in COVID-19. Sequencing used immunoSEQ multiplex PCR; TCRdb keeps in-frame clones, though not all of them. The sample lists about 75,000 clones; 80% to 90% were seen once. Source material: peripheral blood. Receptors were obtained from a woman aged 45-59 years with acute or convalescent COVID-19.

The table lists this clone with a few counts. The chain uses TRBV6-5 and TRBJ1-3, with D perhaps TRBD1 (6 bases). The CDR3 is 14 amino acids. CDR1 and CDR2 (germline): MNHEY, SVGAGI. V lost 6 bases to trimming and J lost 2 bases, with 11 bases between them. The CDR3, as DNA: TGTGCCAGCAGAGCAGGGGACACTGGAAACACCATATATTTT. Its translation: CASRAGDTGNTIYF.

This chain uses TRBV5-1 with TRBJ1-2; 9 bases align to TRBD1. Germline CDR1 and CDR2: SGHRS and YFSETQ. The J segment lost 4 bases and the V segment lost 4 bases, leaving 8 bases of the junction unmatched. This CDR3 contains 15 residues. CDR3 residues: CASSTPGQGPYGYTF. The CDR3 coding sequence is TGCGCCAGCAGCACCCCGGGACAGGGACCCTATGGCTACACCTTC.

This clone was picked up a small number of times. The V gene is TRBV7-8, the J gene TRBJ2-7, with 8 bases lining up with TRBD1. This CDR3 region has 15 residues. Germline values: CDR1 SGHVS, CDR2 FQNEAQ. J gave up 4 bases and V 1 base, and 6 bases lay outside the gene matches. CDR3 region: CASSLEVRGLYEQYF. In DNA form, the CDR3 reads TGTGCCAGCAGCTTAGAGGTCAGGGGGCTGTACGAGCAGTACTTC.

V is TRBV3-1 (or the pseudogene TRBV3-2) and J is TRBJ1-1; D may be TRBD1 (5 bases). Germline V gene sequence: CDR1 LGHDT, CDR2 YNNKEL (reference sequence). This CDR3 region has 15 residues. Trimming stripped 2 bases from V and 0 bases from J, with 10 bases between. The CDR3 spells CASSQWGGLNTEAFF. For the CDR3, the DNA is TGTGCCAGCAGCCAATGGGGGGGTCTGAACACTGAAGCTTTCTTT.

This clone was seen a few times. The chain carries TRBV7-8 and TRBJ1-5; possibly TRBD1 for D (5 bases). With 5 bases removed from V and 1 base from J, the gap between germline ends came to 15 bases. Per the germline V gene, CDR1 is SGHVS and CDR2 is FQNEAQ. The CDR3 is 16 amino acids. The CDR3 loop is CASSGGTLNSNQPQHF. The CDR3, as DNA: TGTGCCAGCAGCGGAGGGACTCTAAACAGCAATCAGCCCCAGCATTTT.

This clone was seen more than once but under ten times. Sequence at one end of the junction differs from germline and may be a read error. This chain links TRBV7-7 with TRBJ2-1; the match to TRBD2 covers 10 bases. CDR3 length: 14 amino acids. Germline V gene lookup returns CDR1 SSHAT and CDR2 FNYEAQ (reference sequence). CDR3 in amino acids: CASSLAGGGNEQFF. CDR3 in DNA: TGTGCTAGCAGCTTAGCGGGGGGTGGCAATGAGCAGTTCTTC.

In DNA, the CDR3 is TGTGCCAGCAGCAGCGGGGGGGCCAAAAACATTCAGTACTTC. Protein: CASSSGGAKNIQYF. V gene TRBV11-1 combines with J gene TRBJ2-4, with TRBD2 matching over 9 bases. This CDR3 comprises 14 residues. Germline V CDR1 and CDR2: SGHAT, FQDESV (reference sequence). Losses at the gene ends were 5 bases for V and 1 base for J; bases not matched to a gene: 0.

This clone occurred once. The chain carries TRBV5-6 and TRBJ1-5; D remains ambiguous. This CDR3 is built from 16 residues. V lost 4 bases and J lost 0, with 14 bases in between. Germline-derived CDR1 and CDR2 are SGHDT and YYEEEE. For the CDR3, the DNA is TGTGCCAGCAGCCTTGCAGGCGCGATTAGCAATCAGCCCCAGCATTTT. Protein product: CASSLAGAISNQPQHF. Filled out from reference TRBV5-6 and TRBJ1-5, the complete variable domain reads DAGVTQSPTHLIKTRGQQVTLRCSPKSGHDTVSWYQQALGQGPQFIFQYYEEEERQRGNFPDRFSGHQFPNYSSELNVNALLLGDSALYLCASSLAGAISNQPQHFGDGTRLSIL.

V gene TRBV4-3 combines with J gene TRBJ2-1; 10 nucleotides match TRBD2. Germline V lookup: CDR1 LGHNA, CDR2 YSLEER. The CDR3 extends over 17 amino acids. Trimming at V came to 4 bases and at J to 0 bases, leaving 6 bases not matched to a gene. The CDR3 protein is CASSRGSGGSSYNEQFF. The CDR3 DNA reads TGCGCCAGCAGCCGGGGTAGCGGGGGGAGCTCCTACAATGAGCAGTTCTTC.

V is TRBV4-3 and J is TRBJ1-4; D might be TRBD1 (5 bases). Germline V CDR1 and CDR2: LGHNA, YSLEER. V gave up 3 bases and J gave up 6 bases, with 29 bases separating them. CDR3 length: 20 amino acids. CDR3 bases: TGCGCCAGCAGCCACCCATGGGACTTCGCATGGTCCGTGTCCGATGAAAAACTGTTTTTT. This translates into CASSHPWDFAWSVSDEKLFF.

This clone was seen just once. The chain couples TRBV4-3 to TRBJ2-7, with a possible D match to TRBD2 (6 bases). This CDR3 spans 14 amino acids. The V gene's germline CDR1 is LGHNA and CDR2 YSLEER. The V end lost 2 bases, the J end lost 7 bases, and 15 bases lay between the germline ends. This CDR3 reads CASSQWRGTGEQYF. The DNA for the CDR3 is TGCGCCAGCAGCCAATGGAGGGGAACGGGAGAGCAGTACTTC.

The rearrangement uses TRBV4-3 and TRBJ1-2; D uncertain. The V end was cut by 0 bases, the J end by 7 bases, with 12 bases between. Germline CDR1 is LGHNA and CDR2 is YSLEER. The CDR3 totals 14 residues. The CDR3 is CASSQDRERSGYTF. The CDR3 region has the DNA TGCGCCAGCAGCCAAGATCGCGAGAGAAGTGGCTACACCTTC.

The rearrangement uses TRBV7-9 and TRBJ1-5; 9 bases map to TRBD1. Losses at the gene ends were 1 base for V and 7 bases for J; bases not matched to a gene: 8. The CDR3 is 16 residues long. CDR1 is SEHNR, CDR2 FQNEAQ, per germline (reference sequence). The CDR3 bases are TGTGCCAGCAGCTTAGGAGCCGGGACAGGGTACCAGCCCCAGCATTTT. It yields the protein CASSLGAGTGYQPQHF.

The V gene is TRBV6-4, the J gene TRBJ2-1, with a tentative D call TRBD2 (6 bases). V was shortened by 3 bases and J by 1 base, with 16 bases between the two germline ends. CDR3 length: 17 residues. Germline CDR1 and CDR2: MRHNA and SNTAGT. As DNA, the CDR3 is TGTGCCAGCAGTGAGGGGGTGGGACGGGAGTCCTACAATGAGCAGTTCTTC. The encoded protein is CASSEGVGRESYNEQFF.